The rows below give T cell receptor beta chains drawn from one sample of a study of blood T cell repertoires in COVID-19. Method: immunoSEQ multiplex PCR; TCRdb's copy keeps in-frame clones and lacks some. The top ten clones hold 8% to 10% of a sample with about 280,000 clones, roughly four fifths of them seen once. Sequencing was performed on peripheral blood. The receptors come from a woman between 45 and 65 years old who had recovered from COVID-19. Each CDR3 is given with its conserved first and last residue. The order of the fields is J gene, D gene, clone size, V gene, CDR3 DNA, CDR3 protein. A D gene is named only where the DNA matches it firmly. Part of the rows lack a size; the others show once, few, many or a class for expanded clones.

>TRBJ1-2|-|-|TRBV7-6
TGTGCCAGCAGCCCGCCCGGGGTATATGGCTACACCTTC
CASSPPGVYGYTF
>TRBJ2-3|TRBD2|-|TRBV2
TGTGCCAGCATCTTCCGGGGGGGCGGGGATACGCAGTATTTT
CASIFRGGGDTQYF
>TRBJ1-2|TRBD1|-|TRBV6-4
TGTGCCAGCAGTGACACAGGGGGCAACTATGGCTACACCTTC
CASSDTGGNYGYTF
>TRBJ1-5|-|-|TRBV24-1
TGTGCCACCAGTGATTTTTGGCAGGGGACCAATCAGCCCCAGCATTTT
CATSDFWQGTNQPQHF
>TRBJ1-1|TRBD1|once|TRBV6-5
TGTGCCAGCAGAGCCCGGGACAGGGGGGACACTGAAGCTTTCTTT
CASRARDRGDTEAFF
>TRBJ1-1|TRBD1|many|TRBV9
TGTGCCAGCAGCGGCAAGTCAGGGGGTCACACTGAAGCTTTCTTT
CASSGKSGGHTEAFF
>TRBJ1-6|-|few|TRBV7-2
TGTGCCAGCAGCTTAGCGGGGGCGCGTTCACCCCTCCACTTT
CASSLAGARSPLHF
>TRBJ2-7|TRBD1|-|TRBV10-1
TGCGCCAGCACTCCCGACAGGGGGCGTGAAGTTTGCTACGAGCAGTACTTC
CASTPDRGREVCYEQYF
>TRBJ2-7|-|-|TRBV21-1
TGTGCCAGCATCAACTCGGCTAGGTACCACGAGCAGTACTTC
CASINSARYHEQYF
>TRBJ1-3|TRBD1|-|TRBV5-1
TGCGCCAGCAGCTTGTTACAGGGGGCTGGAAACACCATATATTTT
CASSLLQGAGNTIYF
>TRBJ1-1|-|-|TRBV7-3
TGTGCCAGCAGGGCGGGGGGAGACACTGAAGCTTTCTTT
CASRAGGDTEAFF
>TRBJ1-1|-|-|TRBV5-1
TGCGCCAGCAGCCCGGACAACCCAGGGTTAACTGAAGCTTTCTTT
CASSPDNPGLTEAFF
>TRBJ2-7|-|-|TRBV11-2
TGTGCCAGTAGCCCAGCCTACGAGCAGTACTTC
CASSPAYEQYF
>TRBJ2-7|TRBD1|-|TRBV6-2/TRBV6-3
TGTGCCAGCAGTTACTGGGGACAGGGGCACGAGCAGTACTTC
CASSYWGQGHEQYF
>TRBJ1-2|-|many|TRBV7-9
TGTGCCAGCAGCTTAGTTTACAGTAACTATGGCTACACCTTC
CASSLVYSNYGYTF
>TRBJ2-1|TRBD2|few|TRBV29-1
TGCAGCGTTTCCGGACTAGCGGGAGGTCAGAGCTCCTACAATGAGCAGTTCTTC
CSVSGLAGGQSSYNEQFF
>TRBJ1-5|TRBD1|-|TRBV6-5
TGTGCCAGCAAAGGACAGGGGGCATGGAATCAGCCCCAGCATTTT
CASKGQGAWNQPQHF
>TRBJ2-7|TRBD1|-|TRBV5-1
TGCGCCAGCAGCTTGGGTGGGTTTGACAGGGCTTCCCACGAGCAGTACTTC
CASSLGGFDRASHEQYF